A single sample is the source of the 18 T cell receptor beta chains below, sequenced in a study of early T cells in non-severe SARS-CoV-2 infection. TCRdb re-derived calls from the 5' RACE reads in MiXCR, one entry per CDR3 protein. The data hold fewer than 120,000 distinct CDR3 sequences, with 10% to 15% observed a single time. The sequences come from whole blood, collected at baseline. The receptor set was obtained from an adult who was a healthcare worker with PCR-confirmed SARS-CoV-2 infection or an uninfected control (not recorded which).

This clonotype has more than one count but fewer than ten. CDR3 in amino acids: CASSLNPTGLAGVEQYF. In DNA, the CDR3 is TGTGCCAGCAGCTTAAACCCAACCGGTCTAGCGGGAGTCGAGCAGTACTTC. V usage is TRBV7-8 and J usage is TRBJ2-7, with 10 bases aligning to TRBD2. The trim removed 2 bases at V and 6 bases at J, leaving 13 bases unmatched. The CDR3 consists of 17 residues. CDR1 and CDR2 (germline): SGHVS, FQNEAQ.

This clonotype has only a few counts. The rearrangement joins TRBV2 to TRBJ2-6; no clear D gene. V lost 5 bases to trimming and J lost 0 bases, with 5 bases between them. The germline V gene encodes CDR1 SNHLY and CDR2 FYNNEI. The CDR3 length is 14 residues. CDR3 coding DNA: TGTGCCAGCAGTTCGACCTCTGGGGCCAACGTCCTGACTTTC. Translation gives CASSSTSGANVLTF. The complete variable domain, with remaining parts taken from reference TRBV2 and TRBJ2-6, reads EPEVTQTPSHQVTQMGQEVILRCVPISNHLYFYWYRQILGQKVEFLVSFYNNEISEKSEIFDDQFSVERPDGSNFTLKIRSTKLEDSAMYFCASSSTSGANVLTFGAGSRLTVL.

This clonotype was observed a handful of times. The chain combines TRBV4-1 with TRBJ2-7; no clear D gene. From germline, CDR1 is MGHRA and CDR2 YSYEKL. The V end was cut by 3 bases, the J end by 0 bases, with 18 bases between. The CDR3 spans 17 residues. The CDR3 region is CASSQTTRTVSSYEQYF. CDR3 DNA: TGCGCCAGCAGCCAGACCACCAGGACGGTGAGCTCCTACGAGCAGTACTTC.

This clonotype was observed at least ten times. Compared with germline, one end of the junction differs, possibly owing to a read error. The V and J genes are TRBV6-2 or TRBV6-3 and TRBJ1-1, with TRBD1 matching 8 bases. The CDR3 is 18 residues long. CDR1 is MNHEY, CDR2 SVGEGT, per germline. The CDR3 spells CASSYPRDRRHMNTEVFF. The CDR3 nucleotides are TGTGCCAGCAGTTACCCACGGGACAGGCGACACATGAACACTGAAGTTTTCTTT.

This clonotype has a count of ten or more. The chain couples TRBV7-2 to TRBJ2-2, with D uncertain. V dropped 3 bases and J dropped 4 bases, with 6 bases sitting between them. The CDR3 contains 13 residues. Looked up from germline, CDR1 is SGHTA and CDR2 is FQGNSA. As DNA, the CDR3 is TGTGCCAGCAGCTTTTATTCCACCGGGGAGCTGTTTTTT. It encodes CASSFYSTGELFF.

The rearrangement links TRBV7-2 to TRBJ1-4; D is ambiguous. This CDR3 has 14 residues. Germline loops: CDR1 SGHTA, CDR2 FQGNSA. Trimming took off 3 bases at V and 2 bases at J, with 7 bases between the two ends. CDR3 sequence reads: CASSFSSTNEKLFF. DNA for the CDR3: TGTGCCAGCAGCTTTAGTAGTACTAATGAAAAACTGTTTTTT.

In this sample, this clonotype turned up many times. The chain employs TRBV6-5 and TRBJ1-1; possible D gene TRBD1, 5 bases. Trimming pared 5 bases from V and 5 bases from J, leaving 9 bases between. Germline-derived CDR1 and CDR2 are MNHEY and SVGAGI. CDR3 length: 12 residues. The CDR3 DNA reads TGTGCCAGCAGTACAGCAGGGACTGAAGCTTTCTTT. Amino acids: CASSTAGTEAFF.

CDR3 amino acids: CASTGRESEQYF. The CDR3 DNA follows: TGTGCCAGCACGGGAAGGGAGTCCGAGCAGTACTTC. The gene calls are TRBV21-1 and TRBJ2-7; the D call of TRBD1 is as the table states it, not checked on the DNA. TRBV21-1 corresponds to a pseudogene. There are 12 residues in the CDR3.

The rearrangement joins TRBV11-2 to TRBJ2-3; D gene unclear. The CDR3 has 14 residues. V lost 5 bases and J lost 3, with 12 bases in between. Germline CDR1 SGHAT, CDR2 FQNNGV. The CDR3 DNA reads as TGTGCCAGCAGCACCATGATCACTACAGATACGCAGTATTTT. This sequence encodes CASSTMITTDTQYF.

This clonotype has a handful of counts. The chain combines TRBV27 with TRBJ1-6; D possibly corresponds to TRBD1 (6 bases). Germline CDR1 reads MNHEY; CDR2 reads SMNVEV (reference sequence). The germline V and J ends were trimmed by 6 bases and 13 bases, with 19 bases remaining between them. The CDR3 is 14 residues long. CDR3 nucleotides: TGTGCCAGCAGCCCAGGGGCGGGGTTACGGCCCCTCCACTTT. It is translated as CASSPGAGLRPLHF.

This clonotype was found a few times. V gene TRBV12-3 or TRBV12-4 combines with J gene TRBJ1-1; D unclear. The CDR3 loop spans 13 amino acids. Trimming took off 6 bases at V and 3 bases at J, with 11 bases between the two ends. The CDR3 spells CASSLPYDTEAFF. The CDR3 DNA is TGTGCCAGCAGCCTACCCTACGACACTGAAGCTTTCTTT.

The chain recombines TRBV6-4 with TRBJ2-3; maybe TRBD2 (6 bases). Germline loops: CDR1 MRHNA, CDR2 SNTAGT. The CDR3 spans 15 residues. V was trimmed by 5 bases and J by 0 bases, leaving 12 bases between them. CDR3 bases: TGTGCCAGCAGTATCTACGGGGGAAGCACAGATACGCAGTATTTT. It translates to CASSIYGGSTDTQYF.

This rearrangement joins TRBV2 to TRBJ2-2; D not certain. This CDR3 comprises 15 residues. Per germline, CDR1 SNHLY and CDR2 FYNNEI. Trimming cost V 4 bases and J 0 bases, with 9 bases left between them. CDR3 nucleotides: TGTGCCAGCAGTGCGCGGCAGACGAACACCGGGGAGCTGTTTTTT. It encodes CASSARQTNTGELFF.

This clonotype has a count of ten or more. The chain carries TRBV7-9 and TRBJ1-6; TRBD1 agrees at 7 bases. The CDR3 is made up of 17 amino acids. Germline V gives CDR1 SEHNR, CDR2 FQNEAQ (reference sequence). V lost 4 bases to trimming and J lost 8 bases; unmatched junction nucleotides: 14. The CDR3 spells CASSSTHRRQGYSPLHF. In DNA, the CDR3 is TGTGCCAGCAGCTCGACTCACCGGAGACAGGGATATTCACCCCTCCACTTT.

There are a few counts of this clonotype. The chain joins TRBV19 to TRBJ2-1, with unresolved D. The germline gives CDR1 LNHDA, CDR2 SQIVND (reference sequence). The CDR3 spans 15 residues. V was trimmed by 1 base and J by 4 bases, leaving 11 bases between them. The CDR3 is CASSIGGRYYNEQFF. The CDR3 region has the DNA TGTGCCAGTAGTATAGGTGGCAGGTATTACAATGAGCAGTTCTTC.

This clonotype was counted a few times. The V and J genes are TRBV7-9 and TRBJ2-2; TRBD1 matches at 9 bases. With V trimmed by 5 bases and J by 4 bases, 8 bases remained unmatched. The CDR3 has 16 residues. Germline CDR1 SEHNR, CDR2 FQNEAQ (reference sequence). CDR3 nucleotides: TGTGCCAGCAGCACAGGGGGCTTCGGCGGCACCGGGGAGCTGTTTTTT. Translated, it gives CASSTGGFGGTGELFF.

This chain links TRBV7-9 with TRBJ2-5, with D unclear. This CDR3 has 12 amino acids. In germline, CDR1 is SEHNR, CDR2 FQNEAQ (reference sequence). Trimming stripped 0 bases from V and 4 bases from J, with 3 bases between. The CDR3 region is CASSLASETQYF. The CDR3 DNA reads as TGTGCCAGCAGCTTAGCGTCAGAGACCCAGTACTTC.

This clonotype has a count of ten or more. The chain employs TRBV4-1 and TRBJ2-2; D may correspond to TRBD1 or TRBD2 (5 bases each). Germline CDR1 and CDR2: MGHRA and YSYEKL. The CDR3 has 16 amino acids. With 6 bases removed from V and 3 bases from J, the gap between germline ends came to 17 bases. CDR3 loop: CASSPTGRGDTGELFF. In DNA form, the CDR3 reads TGCGCCAGCAGTCCCACAGGCCGGGGTGACACCGGGGAGCTGTTTTTT.